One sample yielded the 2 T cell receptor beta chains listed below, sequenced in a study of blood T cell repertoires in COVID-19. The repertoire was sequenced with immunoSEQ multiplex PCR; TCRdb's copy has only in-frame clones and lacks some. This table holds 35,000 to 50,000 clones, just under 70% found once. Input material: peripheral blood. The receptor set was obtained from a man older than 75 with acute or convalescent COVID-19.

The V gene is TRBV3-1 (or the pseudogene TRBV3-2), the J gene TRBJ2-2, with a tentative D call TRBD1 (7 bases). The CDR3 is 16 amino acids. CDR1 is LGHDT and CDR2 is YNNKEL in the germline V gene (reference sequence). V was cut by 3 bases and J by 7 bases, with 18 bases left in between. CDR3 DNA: TGTGCCAGCAGCCAGTCAATGGAGGGGGCCTTCGGGGAGCTGTTTTTT. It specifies CASSQSMEGAFGELFF.

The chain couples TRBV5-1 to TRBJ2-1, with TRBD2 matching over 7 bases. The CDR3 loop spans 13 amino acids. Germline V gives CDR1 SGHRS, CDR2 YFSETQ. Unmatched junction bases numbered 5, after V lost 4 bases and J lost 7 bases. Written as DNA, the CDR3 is TGCGCCAGCAGCACGGGACTACCGAATGAGCAGTTCTTC. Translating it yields CASSTGLPNEQFF.